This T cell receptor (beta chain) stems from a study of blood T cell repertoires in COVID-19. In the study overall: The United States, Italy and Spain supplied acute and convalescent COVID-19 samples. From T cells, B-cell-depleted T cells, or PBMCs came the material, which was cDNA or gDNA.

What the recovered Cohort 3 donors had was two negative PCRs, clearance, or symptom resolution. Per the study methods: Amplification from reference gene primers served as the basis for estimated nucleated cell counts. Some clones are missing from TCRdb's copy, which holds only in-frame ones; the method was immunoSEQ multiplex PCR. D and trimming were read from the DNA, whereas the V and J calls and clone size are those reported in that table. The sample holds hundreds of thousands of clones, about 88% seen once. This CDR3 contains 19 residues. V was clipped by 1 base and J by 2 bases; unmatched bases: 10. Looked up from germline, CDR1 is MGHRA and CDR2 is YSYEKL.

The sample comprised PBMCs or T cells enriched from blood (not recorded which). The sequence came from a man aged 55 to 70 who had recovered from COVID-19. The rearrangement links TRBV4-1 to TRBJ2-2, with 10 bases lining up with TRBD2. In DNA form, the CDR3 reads TGCGCCAGCAGCCAAGTCACCATAGCGGGGGGAATTAACACCGGGGAGCTGTTTTTT. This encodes CASSQVTIAGGINTGELFF.